These 14 T cell receptor beta chains were sequenced from one sample in a study of cytomegalovirus exposure and HLA in healthy donors. In the PCR, 60 Vbeta and 13 Jbeta primers were used. Here immunoSEQ multiplex PCR was the method, and the copy in TCRdb shows in-frame clones only, minus some. The profile shows roughly 220,000 clones, 60% to 80% of them singletons. Sample: PBMCs. The receptors here all came from a woman aged 30 to 39 in good health and CMV-seronegative.

The chain recombines TRBV7-8 with TRBJ2-1, with 7 positions matching TRBD1. CDR1 is SGHVS, CDR2 FQNEAQ, per germline. J was trimmed by 0 bases and V by 5 bases; bases with no gene match: 13. The CDR3 is made up of 18 amino acids. CDR3 nucleotides: TGTGCCAGCAGCCCCCGGGACAGAACTATTTACTCCTACAATGAGCAGTTCTTC. Translating gives CASSPRDRTIYSYNEQFF.

About this clone itself: Its ends do not fully match the called genes, so a read error is possible. The chain is built from TRBV9 and TRBJ2-2; 9 bases line up with TRBD2. CDR3 size: 17 residues. Germline CDR1 is SGDLS and CDR2 is YYNGEE. The CDR3 DNA reads TGTGTCAGCAGCGTATTTAGCGGGGGTAGAGGAACCGGGGAGCTGTTTTTT. Translation gives CVSSVFSGGRGTGELFF.

The chain uses TRBV5-1 and TRBJ1-1; TRBD1 is a possible D gene (5 bases). Between the trimmed V and J ends, which lost 0 bases and 7 bases, there was a span of 22 bases. The CDR3 contains 17 residues. Germline V gene lookup returns CDR1 SGHRS and CDR2 YFSETQ. The CDR3 loop reads CASSLGLRGINDVEAFF. CDR3 in DNA: TGCGCCAGCAGCTTGGGGTTGCGGGGGATCAATGATGTTGAAGCTTTCTTT.

CDR3: CASSYIGPPYEQYF. Written as DNA, the CDR3 is TGTGCCAGCAGTTACATCGGTCCCCCCTACGAGCAGTACTTC. The J gene is TRBJ2-7, the V gene TRBV6-6, with no clear D. Trimming shortened V by 2 bases and J by 2 bases, and 10 bases separated the two germline ends. Germline V gene lookup returns CDR1 MNHNY and CDR2 SVGAGI (reference sequence). There are 14 residues in the CDR3.

The J gene is TRBJ2-7, the V gene TRBV18, with TRBD2 identical over 11 bases. The CDR3 runs 16 residues. In germline, CDR1 is KGHSH, CDR2 LQKENI. The V and J ends lost 4 bases and 3 bases, in that order; junction bases with no gene match: 8. This chain's CDR3 is CASSQMPGTSGYEQYF. The CDR3 region has the DNA TGTGCCAGCTCACAGATGCCCGGGACTAGCGGCTACGAGCAGTACTTC.

This clone was observed a few times. The chain combines TRBV5-4 with TRBJ1-5; D remains unclear. The ends were cut back, 4 bases at V and 0 bases at J, with 5 bases in the middle. The CDR3 is 13 residues long. Per germline, CDR1 SGHNT and CDR2 YYREEE (reference sequence). The CDR3 loop is CASSRDSNQPQHF. CDR3 bases: TGTGCCAGCAGCCGAGATAGCAATCAGCCCCAGCATTTT. Based on the CDR3 plus reference TRBV5-4 and TRBJ1-5, the full variable domain is ETGVTQSPTHLIKTRGQQVTLRCSSQSGHNTVSWYQQALGQGPQFIFQYYREEENGRGNFPPRFSGLQFPNYSSELNVNALELDDSALYLCASSRDSNQPQHFGDGTRLSIL.

J is TRBJ1-5 and V is TRBV4-1, with no clear D. This CDR3 comprises 14 residues. CDR1 is MGHRA, CDR2 YSYEKL, per germline. Deletions cut 2 bases from V and 4 bases from J, with 9 bases between. CDR3 nucleotide sequence: TGCGCCAGCAGCCAATCACGAGGGAATCAGCCCCAGCATTTT. This encodes CASSQSRGNQPQHF.

This clone was observed a few times. The chain joins TRBV7-6 to TRBJ2-7, with 7 bases aligning to TRBD1. V lost 2 bases and J lost 5; bases outside the gene matches: 0. Germline loops: CDR1 SGHVS, CDR2 FNYEAQ. The CDR3 totals 12 residues. The CDR3 nucleotides read TGTGCCAGCAGCTTAACAGGGGACGAGCAGTACTTC. Translated, it gives CASSLTGDEQYF.

This chain links TRBV4-2 with TRBJ2-3, with 11 bases that match TRBD2. With 0 bases clipped from V and 4 bases from J, the junction kept 12 bases outside the gene matches. Germline V lookup: CDR1 LGHNA, CDR2 YNFKEQ. The CDR3 totals 19 residues. The CDR3 nucleotides are TGTGCCAGCAGCCAAGATCGAGTCCTAGCGGGGGGCTCCCCAGATACGCAGTATTTT. It codes for CASSQDRVLAGGSPDTQYF.

The chain employs TRBV5-1 and TRBJ2-7; TRBD2 aligns across 10 bases. This CDR3 contains 15 residues. V lost 2 bases to trimming and J lost 4 bases; unmatched junction nucleotides: 6. Germline V gives CDR1 SGHRS, CDR2 YFSETQ. The CDR3: CASSFGRTSGYEQYF. In DNA, the CDR3 is TGCGCCAGCAGCTTCGGTAGGACTAGCGGTTACGAGCAGTACTTC.

The rearrangement links TRBV6-1 to TRBJ1-2; 8 positions match TRBD1. V shed 7 bases, J shed 4 bases, and the junction held 5 bases outside the gene matches. CDR3 size: 13 residues. The germline gives CDR1 MNHNS, CDR2 SASEGT. CDR3: CASTGDRGYGYTF. In DNA, the CDR3 is TGTGCCAGCACCGGAGACAGGGGCTATGGCTACACCTTC.

This clone was observed once. This sequence joins TRBV7-9 and TRBJ1-1; tentative D call: TRBD1 (6 bases). Germline V gene lookup returns CDR1 SEHNR and CDR2 FQNEAQ (reference sequence). V lost 8 bases to trimming and J lost 4 bases, with 14 bases between them. The CDR3 totals 13 residues. The CDR3: CASHRTGPTEAFF. In DNA form, the CDR3 reads TGTGCCAGCCACCGAACAGGGCCCACTGAAGCTTTCTTT.

This rearrangement joins TRBV4-1 to TRBJ1-1; 9 bases line up with TRBD1. The CDR3 runs to 15 residues. Germline CDR1 reads MGHRA; CDR2 reads YSYEKL. V dropped 1 base and J dropped 6; count of bases not matched to a gene: 6. In DNA form, the CDR3 reads TGCGCCAGCAGCCAAGCCGCACAGGGGGCCTCTGAAGCTTTCTTT. It yields the protein CASSQAAQGASEAFF.

The chain combines TRBV6-5 with TRBJ1-1, with D possibly being TRBD1 (5 bases). CDR1 is MNHEY and CDR2 is SVGAGI in the germline V gene. The ends were cut back, 2 bases at V and 5 bases at J, with 9 bases in the middle. The CDR3 sequence is 13 residues long. The CDR3 nucleotides are TGTGCCAGCAGTTACGCCGGGACTACTGAAGCTTTCTTT. Its translation is CASSYAGTTEAFF.